Sequencing of this TCR beta chain was carried out in a study of OX40 agonist ivuxolimab in advanced cancers. Study-level information: Three dose-escalation patients had partial responses: one with hepatocellular carcinoma and two with cutaneous melanoma.

From germline, CDR1 is SGHVS and CDR2 FNYEAQ. Trimming removed 1 base from V and 6 bases from J, with 3 bases in between. The CDR3 totals 11 residues. Study observations and caveats: There were, on average, more expanded clones in CD8+ T cells than in CD4+. The work left the antigen specificity of expanded peripheral T cells undetermined.

Sequencing used immunoSEQ multiplex PCR; TCRdb keeps in-frame clones, though not all of them. The sample has about 63,000 clones, roughly 89% seen once. On this clone itself: What it binds is not known.

This TCR was recovered from an adult with an advanced solid tumor such as melanoma, head and neck, liver or kidney cancer. The sequencing here drew on CD4+ or CD8+ T cells sorted from blood, taken in a trial of the OX40 agonist ivuxolimab. The gene calls are TRBV7-6 and TRBJ2-5; D gene unclear. The CDR3 loop reads CASSLEKTQYF. CDR3 in DNA: TGTGCCAGCAGCTTAGAAAAGACCCAGTACTTC.